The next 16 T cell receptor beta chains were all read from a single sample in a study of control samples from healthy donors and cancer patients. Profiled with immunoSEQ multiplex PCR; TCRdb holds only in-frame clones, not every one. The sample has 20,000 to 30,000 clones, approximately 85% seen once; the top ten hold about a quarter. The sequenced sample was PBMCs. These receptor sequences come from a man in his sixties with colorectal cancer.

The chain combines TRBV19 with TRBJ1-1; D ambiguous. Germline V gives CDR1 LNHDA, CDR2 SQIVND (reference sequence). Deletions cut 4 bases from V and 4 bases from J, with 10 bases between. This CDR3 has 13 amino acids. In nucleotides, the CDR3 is TGTGCCAGTAGTAGCGACTGGTTCACTGAAGCTTTCTTT. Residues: CASSSDWFTEAFF.

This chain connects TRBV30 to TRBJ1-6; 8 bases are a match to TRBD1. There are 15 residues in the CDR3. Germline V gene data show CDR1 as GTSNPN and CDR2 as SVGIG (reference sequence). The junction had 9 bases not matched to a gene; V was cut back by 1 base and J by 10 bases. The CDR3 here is CAWSGLGQGGSPLHF. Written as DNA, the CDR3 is TGTGCCTGGAGTGGTTTAGGACAGGGAGGGTCACCCCTCCACTTT.

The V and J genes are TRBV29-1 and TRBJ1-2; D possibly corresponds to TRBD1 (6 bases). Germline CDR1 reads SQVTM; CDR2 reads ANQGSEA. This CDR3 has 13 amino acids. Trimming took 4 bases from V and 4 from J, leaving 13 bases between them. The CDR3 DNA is TGCAGCGTTGCGGACAGAGCCGCCTATGGCTACACCTTC. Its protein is CSVADRAAYGYTF.

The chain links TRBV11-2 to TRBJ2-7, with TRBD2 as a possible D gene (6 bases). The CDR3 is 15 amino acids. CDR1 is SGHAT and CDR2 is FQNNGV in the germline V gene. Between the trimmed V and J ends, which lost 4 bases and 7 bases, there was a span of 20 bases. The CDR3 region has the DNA TGTGCCAGCAGCTCTAATTCACTGGGGAGGTTAGAGCAGTACTTC. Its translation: CASSSNSLGRLEQYF.

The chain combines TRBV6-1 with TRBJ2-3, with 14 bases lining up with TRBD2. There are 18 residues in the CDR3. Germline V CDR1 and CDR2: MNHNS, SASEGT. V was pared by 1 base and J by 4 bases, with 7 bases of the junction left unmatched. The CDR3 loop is CASSEGHGTSGSADTQYF. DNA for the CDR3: TGTGCCAGCAGTGAAGGGCACGGGACTAGCGGGAGCGCAGATACGCAGTATTTT.

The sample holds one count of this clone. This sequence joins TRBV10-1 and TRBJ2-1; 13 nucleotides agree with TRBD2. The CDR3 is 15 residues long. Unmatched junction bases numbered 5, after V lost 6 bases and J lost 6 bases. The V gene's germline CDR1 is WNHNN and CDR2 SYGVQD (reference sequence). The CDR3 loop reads CASRLGLAGVNEQFF. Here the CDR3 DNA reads TGCGCCAGCAGGCTTGGACTAGCGGGGGTCAATGAGCAGTTCTTC.

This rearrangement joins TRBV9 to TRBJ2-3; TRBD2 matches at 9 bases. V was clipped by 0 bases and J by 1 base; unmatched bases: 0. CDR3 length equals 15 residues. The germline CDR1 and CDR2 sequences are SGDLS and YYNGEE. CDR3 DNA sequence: TGTGCCAGCAGCGTAGCTAGCGGGGGCACAGATACGCAGTATTTT. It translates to CASSVASGGTDTQYF.

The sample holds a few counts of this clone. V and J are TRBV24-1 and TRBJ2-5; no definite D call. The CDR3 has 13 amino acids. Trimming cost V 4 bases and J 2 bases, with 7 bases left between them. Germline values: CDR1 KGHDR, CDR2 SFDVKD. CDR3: CATSEAPQETQYF. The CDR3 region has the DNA TGTGCCACCAGTGAAGCTCCACAAGAGACCCAGTACTTC.

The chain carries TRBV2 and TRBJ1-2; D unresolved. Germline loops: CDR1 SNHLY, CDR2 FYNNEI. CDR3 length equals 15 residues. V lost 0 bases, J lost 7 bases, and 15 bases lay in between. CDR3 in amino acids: CASSEAAGPVGGYTF. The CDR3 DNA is TGTGCCAGCAGTGAAGCGGCTGGGCCTGTGGGTGGCTACACCTTC.

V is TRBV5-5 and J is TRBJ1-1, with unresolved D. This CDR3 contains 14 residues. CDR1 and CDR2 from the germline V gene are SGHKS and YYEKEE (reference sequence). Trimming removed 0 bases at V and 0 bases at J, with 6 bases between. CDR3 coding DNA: TGTGCCAGCAGCTTGGGCAGGTTGAACACTGAAGCTTTCTTT. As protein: CASSLGRLNTEAFF.

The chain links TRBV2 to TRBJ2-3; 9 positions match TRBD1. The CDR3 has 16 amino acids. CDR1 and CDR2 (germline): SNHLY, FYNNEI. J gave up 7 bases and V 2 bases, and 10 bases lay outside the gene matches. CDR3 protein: CASSEIPTGGSYTQYF. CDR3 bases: TGTGCCAGCAGTGAAATCCCGACAGGGGGGTCATATACGCAGTATTTT.

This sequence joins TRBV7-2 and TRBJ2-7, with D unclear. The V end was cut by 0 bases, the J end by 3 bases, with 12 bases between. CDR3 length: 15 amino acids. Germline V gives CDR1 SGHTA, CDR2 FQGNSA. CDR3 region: CASSLALTPNYEQYF. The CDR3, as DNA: TGTGCCAGCAGCTTAGCGTTGACCCCGAACTACGAGCAGTACTTC.

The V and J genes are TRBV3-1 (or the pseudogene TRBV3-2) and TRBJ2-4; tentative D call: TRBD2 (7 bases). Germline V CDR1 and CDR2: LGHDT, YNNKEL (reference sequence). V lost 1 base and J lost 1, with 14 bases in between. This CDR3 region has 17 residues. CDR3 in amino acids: CASSQGERGAAKNIQYF. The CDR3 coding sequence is TGTGCCAGCAGCCAAGGTGAACGGGGGGCTGCCAAAAACATTCAGTACTTC.

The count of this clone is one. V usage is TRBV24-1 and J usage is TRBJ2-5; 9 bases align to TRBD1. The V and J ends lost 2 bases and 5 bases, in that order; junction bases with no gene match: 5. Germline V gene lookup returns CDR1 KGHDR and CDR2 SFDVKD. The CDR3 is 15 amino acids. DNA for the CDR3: TGTGCCACCAGTGATTCGGGACAGGGTGGGGAGACCCAGTACTTC. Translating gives CATSDSGQGGETQYF.

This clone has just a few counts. In DNA, the CDR3 is TGCGCCAGCAGCTCTACCTACGAGCAGTACTTC. Translated: CASSSTYEQYF. The chain combines TRBV5-1 with TRBJ2-7; D is ambiguous. Between the trimmed V and J ends, which lost 3 bases and 2 bases, there was a span of 3 bases. Germline CDR1 is SGHRS and CDR2 is YFSETQ. This CDR3 region has 11 residues.

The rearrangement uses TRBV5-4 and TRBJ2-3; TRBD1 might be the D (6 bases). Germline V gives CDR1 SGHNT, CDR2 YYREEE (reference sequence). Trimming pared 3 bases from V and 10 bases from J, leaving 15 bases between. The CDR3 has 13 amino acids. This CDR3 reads CASSSEGVRAQYF. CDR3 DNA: TGTGCCAGCAGCTCCGAGGGGGTTAGAGCGCAGTATTTT.